Here is one T cell receptor beta chain with its context. This sample was taken from a study of early T cells in non-severe SARS-CoV-2 infection. Via MiXCR, TCRdb re-called the 5' RACE reads, giving one row per CDR3 protein. Among about 32,000 distinct CDR3 sequences listed, less than 6.5% were seen once. Germline assignment: CDR1 MNHEY and CDR2 SVGEGT. V was clipped by 6 bases and J by 5 bases, with 17 bases between them. The CDR3 runs 15 residues. This sequence originates from an adult who was a healthcare worker with PCR-confirmed SARS-CoV-2 infection or an uninfected control (not recorded which). This chain links TRBV6-2 or TRBV6-3 with TRBJ2-1, with D possibly TRBD2 on 7 matching bases. The sample consisted of whole blood. DNA for the CDR3: TGTGCCAGCAGATCGGGGGGCGGGCCCGACAATGAGCAGTTCTTC. Protein: CASRSGGGPDNEQFF.